This T cell receptor beta chain is drawn from a study of blood T cell repertoires in COVID-19. Study-wide context: Donors in the United States, Italy and Spain gave samples during acute or convalescent COVID-19. PBMCs, B-cell-depleted T cells, or T cells were the source of the cDNA or gDNA that made up the material.

Cohort 3 donors were reported recovered after two negative PCRs, clearance, or symptom resolution. In the study's own analysis: Nucleated cell counts were estimated from reference gene primer amplification. Measured with immunoSEQ multiplex PCR; TCRdb has only the in-frame clones, and not every one. V, J and clone size derive from that table, while D and trimming were established from the DNA sequence. The sample comprises fewer than 200,000 clones, around 73% of which are singletons, and 15% to 20% rests with the top ten. Sequencing was performed on PBMCs or T cells enriched from blood (not recorded which). The origin of this receptor is a woman in her fifties or sixties who had recovered from COVID-19.

The CDR3 spells CASSSRTSGRSGLYNEQFF. The CDR3 DNA is TGTGCCAGCAGCTCTCGGACTAGCGGGAGGTCTGGACTATACAATGAGCAGTTCTTC. This chain uses TRBV9 with TRBJ2-1; 14 nucleotides line up with TRBD2. The CDR3 has 19 residues. Germline V gene sequence: CDR1 SGDLS, CDR2 YYNGEE. The V and J ends lost 4 bases and 4 bases, in that order; junction bases with no gene match: 13.